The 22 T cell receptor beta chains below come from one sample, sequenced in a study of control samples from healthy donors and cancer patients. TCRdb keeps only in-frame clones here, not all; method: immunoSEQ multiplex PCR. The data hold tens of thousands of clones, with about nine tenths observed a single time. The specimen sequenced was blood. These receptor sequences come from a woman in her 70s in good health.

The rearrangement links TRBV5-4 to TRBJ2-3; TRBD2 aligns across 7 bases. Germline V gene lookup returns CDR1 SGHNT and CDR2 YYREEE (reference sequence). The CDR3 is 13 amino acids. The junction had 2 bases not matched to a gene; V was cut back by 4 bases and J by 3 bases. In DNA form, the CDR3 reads TGTGCCAGCAGCCCACTAGCGACAGATACGCAGTATTTT. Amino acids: CASSPLATDTQYF.

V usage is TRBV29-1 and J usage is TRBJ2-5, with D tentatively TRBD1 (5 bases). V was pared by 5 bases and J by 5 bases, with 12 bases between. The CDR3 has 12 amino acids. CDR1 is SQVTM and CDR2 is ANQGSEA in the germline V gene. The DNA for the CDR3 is TGCAGCGTTCTGGGGCTCGGGGAGACCCAGTACTTC. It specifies CSVLGLGETQYF.

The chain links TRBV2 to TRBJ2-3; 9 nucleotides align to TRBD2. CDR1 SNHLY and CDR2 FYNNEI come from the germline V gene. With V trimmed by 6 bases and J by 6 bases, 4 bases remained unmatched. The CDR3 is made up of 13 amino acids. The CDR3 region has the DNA TGTGCCAGCAGGGGCGGGAGGGCCGATACGCAGTATTTT. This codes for CASRGGRADTQYF.

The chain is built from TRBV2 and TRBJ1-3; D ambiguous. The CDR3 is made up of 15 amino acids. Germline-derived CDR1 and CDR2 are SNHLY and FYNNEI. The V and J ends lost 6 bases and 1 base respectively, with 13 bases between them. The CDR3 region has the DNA TGTGCCAGCAGCGTGCCGGCCGCTTCTGGAAACACCATATATTTT. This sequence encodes CASSVPAASGNTIYF. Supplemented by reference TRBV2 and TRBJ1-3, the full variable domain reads EPEVTQTPSHQVTQMGQEVILRCVPISNHLYFYWYRQILGQKVEFLVSFYNNEISEKSEIFDDQFSVERPDGSNFTLKIRSTKLEDSAMYFCASSVPAASGNTIYFGEGSWLTVV.

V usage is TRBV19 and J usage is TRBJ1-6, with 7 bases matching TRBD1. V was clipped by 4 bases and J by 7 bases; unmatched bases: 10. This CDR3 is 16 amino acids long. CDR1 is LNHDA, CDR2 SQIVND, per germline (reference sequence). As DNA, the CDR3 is TGTGCCAGTAGTAGCGGAACGGGACAGCGAAATTCACCCCTCCACTTT. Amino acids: CASSSGTGQRNSPLHF.

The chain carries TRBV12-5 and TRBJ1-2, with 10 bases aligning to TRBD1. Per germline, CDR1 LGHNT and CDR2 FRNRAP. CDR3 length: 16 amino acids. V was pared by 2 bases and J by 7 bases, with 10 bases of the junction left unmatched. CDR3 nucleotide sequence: TGTGCTAGTGGTTTGTCCCGGGACAGGGGCTTTGCTGGCTACACCTTC. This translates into CASGLSRDRGFAGYTF.

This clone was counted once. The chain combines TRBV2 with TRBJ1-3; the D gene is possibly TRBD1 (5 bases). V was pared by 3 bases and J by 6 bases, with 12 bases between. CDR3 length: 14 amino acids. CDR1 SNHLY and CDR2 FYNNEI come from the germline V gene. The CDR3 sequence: CASSEGPMLNTIYF. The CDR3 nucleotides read TGTGCCAGCAGTGAGGGGCCGATGCTAAACACCATATATTTT.

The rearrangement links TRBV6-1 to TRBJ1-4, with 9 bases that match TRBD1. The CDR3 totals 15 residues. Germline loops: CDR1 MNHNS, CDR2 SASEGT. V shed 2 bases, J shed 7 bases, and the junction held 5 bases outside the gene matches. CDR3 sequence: CASSETGTGSEKLFF. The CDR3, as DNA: TGTGCCAGCAGTGAAACCGGGACAGGGAGTGAAAAACTGTTTTTT.

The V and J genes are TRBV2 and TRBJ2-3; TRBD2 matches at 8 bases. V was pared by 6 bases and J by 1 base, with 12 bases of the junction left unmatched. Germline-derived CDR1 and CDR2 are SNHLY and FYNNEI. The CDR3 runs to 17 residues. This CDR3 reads CASRETLRRGGTDTQYF. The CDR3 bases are TGTGCCAGCAGGGAAACCCTCCGGCGGGGGGGCACAGATACGCAGTATTTT.

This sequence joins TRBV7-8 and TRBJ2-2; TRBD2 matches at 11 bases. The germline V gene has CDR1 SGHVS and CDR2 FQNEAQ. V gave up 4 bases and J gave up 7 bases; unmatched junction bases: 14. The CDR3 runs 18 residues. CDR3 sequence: CASSSTRVAGGPDGELFF. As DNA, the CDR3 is TGTGCCAGCAGCTCTACCCGGGTAGCGGGGGGGCCGGACGGGGAGCTGTTTTTT.

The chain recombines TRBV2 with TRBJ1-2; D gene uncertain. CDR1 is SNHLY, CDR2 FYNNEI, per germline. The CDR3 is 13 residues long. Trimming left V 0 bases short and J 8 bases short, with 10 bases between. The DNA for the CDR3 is TGTGCCAGCAGTGAAGCTTCAGGCAGAGGCTACACCTTC. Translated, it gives CASSEASGRGYTF.

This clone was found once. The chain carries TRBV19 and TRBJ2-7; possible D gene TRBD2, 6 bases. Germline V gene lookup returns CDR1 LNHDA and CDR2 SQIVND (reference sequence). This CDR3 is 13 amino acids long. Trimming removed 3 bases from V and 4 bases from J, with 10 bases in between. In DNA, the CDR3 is TGTGCCAGTAGTATCGGGGCGGGGTACGAGCAGTACTTC. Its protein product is CASSIGAGYEQYF. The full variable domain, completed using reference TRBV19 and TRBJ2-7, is DGGITQSPKYLFRKEGQNVTLSCEQNLNHDAMYWYRQDPGQGLRLIYYSQIVNDFQKGDIAEGYSVSREKKESFPLTVTSAQKNPTAFYLCASSIGAGYEQYFGPGTRLTVT.

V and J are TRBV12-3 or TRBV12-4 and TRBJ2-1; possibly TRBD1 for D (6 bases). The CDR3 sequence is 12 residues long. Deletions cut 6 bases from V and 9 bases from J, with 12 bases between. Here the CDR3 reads CASRSGRGEQFF. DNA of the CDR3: TGTGCCAGCAGGTCGGGCAGGGGTGAGCAGTTCTTC.

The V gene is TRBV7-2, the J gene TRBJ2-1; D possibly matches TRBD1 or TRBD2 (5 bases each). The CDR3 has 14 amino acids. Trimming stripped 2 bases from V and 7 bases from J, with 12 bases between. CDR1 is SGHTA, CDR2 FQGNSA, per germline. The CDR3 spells CASSLRDGGNEQFF. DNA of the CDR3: TGTGCCAGCAGCTTACGGGACGGAGGAAATGAGCAGTTCTTC.

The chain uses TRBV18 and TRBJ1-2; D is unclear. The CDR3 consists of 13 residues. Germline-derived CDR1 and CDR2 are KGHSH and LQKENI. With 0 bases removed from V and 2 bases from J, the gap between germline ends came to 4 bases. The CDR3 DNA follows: TGTGCCAGCTCACCACCCGAGAACTATGGCTACACCTTC. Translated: CASSPPENYGYTF.

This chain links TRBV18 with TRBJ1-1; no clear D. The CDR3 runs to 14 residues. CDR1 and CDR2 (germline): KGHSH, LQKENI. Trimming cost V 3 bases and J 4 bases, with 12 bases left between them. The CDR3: CASSPQTVATEAFF. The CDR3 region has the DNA TGTGCCAGCTCACCTCAGACTGTGGCCACTGAAGCTTTCTTT.

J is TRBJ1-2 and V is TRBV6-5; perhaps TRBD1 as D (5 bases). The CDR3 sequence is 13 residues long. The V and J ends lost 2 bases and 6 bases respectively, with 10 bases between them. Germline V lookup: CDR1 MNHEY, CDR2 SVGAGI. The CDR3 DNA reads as TGTGCCAGCAGTTACGAGGGGCGAGATGGCTACACCTTC. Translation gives CASSYEGRDGYTF.

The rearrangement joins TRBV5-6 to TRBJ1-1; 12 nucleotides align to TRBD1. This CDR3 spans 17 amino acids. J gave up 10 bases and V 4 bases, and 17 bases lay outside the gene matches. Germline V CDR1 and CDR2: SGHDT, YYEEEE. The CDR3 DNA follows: TGTGCCAGCAGCCCGGGGACAGGGGGCAGAAGGGCGCTGGGAGCTTTCTTT. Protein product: CASSPGTGGRRALGAFF. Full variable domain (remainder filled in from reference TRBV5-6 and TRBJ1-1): DAGVTQSPTHLIKTRGQQVTLRCSPKSGHDTVSWYQQALGQGPQFIFQYYEEEERQRGNFPDRFSGHQFPNYSSELNVNALLLGDSALYLCASSPGTGGRRALGAFFGQGTRLTVV.

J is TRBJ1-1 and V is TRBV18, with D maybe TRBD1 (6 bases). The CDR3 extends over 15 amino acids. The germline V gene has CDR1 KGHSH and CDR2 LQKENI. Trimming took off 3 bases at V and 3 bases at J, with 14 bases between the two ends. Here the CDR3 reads CASSPNDRSHTEAFF. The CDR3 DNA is TGTGCCAGCTCACCGAACGACAGGAGCCACACTGAAGCTTTCTTT.

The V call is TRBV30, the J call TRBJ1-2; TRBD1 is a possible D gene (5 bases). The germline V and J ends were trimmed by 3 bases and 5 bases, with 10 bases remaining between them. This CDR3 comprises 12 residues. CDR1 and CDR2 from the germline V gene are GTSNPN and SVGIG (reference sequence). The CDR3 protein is CAWSLTVYGYTF. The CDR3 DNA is TGTGCCTGGAGCCTGACAGTTTATGGCTACACCTTC.

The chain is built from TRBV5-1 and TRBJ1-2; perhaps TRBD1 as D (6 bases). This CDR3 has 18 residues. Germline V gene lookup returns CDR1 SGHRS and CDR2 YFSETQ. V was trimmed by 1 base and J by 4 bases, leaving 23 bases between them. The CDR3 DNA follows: TGCGCCAGCAGCTTGAGTGGGCAGGGGCCCCGACCATTCTATGGCTACACCTTC. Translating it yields CASSLSGQGPRPFYGYTF. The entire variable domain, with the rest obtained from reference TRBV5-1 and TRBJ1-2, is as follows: KAGVTQTPRYLIKTRGQQVTLSCSPISGHRSVSWYQQTPGQGLQFLFEYFSETQRNKGNFPGRFSGRQFSNSRSEMNVSTLELGDSALYLCASSLSGQGPRPFYGYTFGSGTRLTVV.

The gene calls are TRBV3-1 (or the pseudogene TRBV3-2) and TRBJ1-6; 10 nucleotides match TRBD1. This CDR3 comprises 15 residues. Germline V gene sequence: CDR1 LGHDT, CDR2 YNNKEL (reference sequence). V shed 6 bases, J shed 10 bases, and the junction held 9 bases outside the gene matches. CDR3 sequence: CASSSRDRGLSPLHF. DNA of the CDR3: TGTGCCAGCAGTTCCCGGGACAGGGGTCTGTCACCCCTCCACTTT.